The 15 T cell receptor beta chains below were found in one sample sequenced in a study of shared clonotypes between healthy human individuals. Only in-frame clones appear in the TCRdb table, and some are missing; sequencing was by immunoSEQ multiplex PCR. Of over 750,000 clones in the sample, approximately 97% were seen once. CD45RO-negative CD8 cells positively selected for CCR7 made up the naive population, which excluded terminally differentiated effector memory CD45RA+ cells. Sequencing used naive CD8+ T cells sorted from blood. Every receptor here comes from a man aged 25-45 years in good health.

The chain joins TRBV10-3 to TRBJ2-1; a weak D match, TRBD2 (5 bases). Per the germline V gene, CDR1 is ENHRY and CDR2 is SYGVKD. V was trimmed by 10 bases and J by 7 bases, leaving 20 bases between them. The CDR3 extends over 14 amino acids. CDR3 loop: CASSSPLRGNEQFF. CDR3 DNA sequence: TGTGCCAGTTCCTCTCCTCTCCGGGGAAATGAGCAGTTCTTC.

The rearrangement uses TRBV14 and TRBJ1-2; D unresolved. Trimming removed 0 bases from V and 8 bases from J, with 16 bases in between. The CDR3 is 15 residues long. The germline gives CDR1 SGHDN, CDR2 FVKESK. The CDR3 coding sequence is TGTGCCAGCAGCCAAGATCAGCGGGAGGCTTCGGGCTACACCTTC. The encoded protein is CASSQDQREASGYTF. Looking up the rest from reference TRBV14 and TRBJ1-2 gives the full variable domain: EAGVTQFPSHSVIEKGQTVTLRCDPISGHDNLYWYRRVMGKEIKFLLHFVKESKQDESGMPNNRFLAERTGGTYSTLKVQPAELEDSGVYFCASSQDQREASGYTFGSGTRLTVV.

V gene TRBV6-5 combines with J gene TRBJ2-3, with D possibly TRBD2 on 7 matching bases. The CDR3 runs 15 residues. Germline lookup yields CDR1 MNHEY and CDR2 SVGAGI. Trimming took 5 bases from V and 1 from J, leaving 13 bases between them. The CDR3 sequence is CASSRGGSGTDTQYF. The CDR3 nucleotides are TGTGCCAGCAGTAGGGGGGGTAGCGGCACAGATACGCAGTATTTT.

The rearrangement uses TRBV7-2 and TRBJ1-5, with unresolved D. The CDR3 is 14 amino acids. CDR1 and CDR2 from the germline V gene are SGHTA and FQGNSA. Between the trimmed V and J ends, which lost 2 bases and 2 bases, there was a span of 7 bases. CDR3 coding DNA: TGTGCCAGCAGCTTAAACTGGGGCAATCAGCCCCAGCATTTT. This sequence encodes CASSLNWGNQPQHF.

The gene calls are TRBV19 and TRBJ2-4, with 9 bases matching TRBD2. Germline CDR1 is LNHDA and CDR2 is SQIVND (reference sequence). V gave up 3 bases and J gave up 4 bases; unmatched junction bases: 10. CDR3 length: 17 amino acids. The CDR3 sequence: CASSIGISGRFKNIQYF. For the CDR3, the DNA is TGTGCCAGTAGTATCGGAATCAGCGGGAGGTTTAAAAACATTCAGTACTTC.

The chain combines TRBV11-2 with TRBJ2-3, with 8 bases fitting TRBD1. Trimming cost V 5 bases and J 3 bases; bases outside gene matches: 10. CDR1 and CDR2 from the germline V gene are SGHAT and FQNNGV. This CDR3 is 16 amino acids long. CDR3 protein: CASSLRTGSATDTQYF. CDR3 nucleotide sequence: TGTGCCAGCAGCCTGCGGACAGGGTCGGCGACAGATACGCAGTATTTT.

The J gene is TRBJ2-3, the V gene TRBV29-1; 10 bases align to TRBD2. CDR3 length: 13 amino acids. The V gene end was trimmed by 4 bases and the J gene end by 6 bases; junction bases not matched to a gene: 4. Germline CDR1 and CDR2: SQVTM and ANQGSEA. Here the CDR3 reads CSVGGSGRDTQYF. In DNA, the CDR3 is TGCAGCGTTGGGGGTAGCGGGAGGGATACGCAGTATTTT.

V gene TRBV28 combines with J gene TRBJ2-1; no clear D. This CDR3 region has 14 residues. Germline loops: CDR1 MDHEN, CDR2 SYDVKM. Trimming removed 8 bases at V and 3 bases at J, with 14 bases between. CDR3 DNA: TGTGCCAGCGGGCGGATCGGCGGCTACAATGAGCAGTTCTTC. This encodes CASGRIGGYNEQFF.

V and J are TRBV6-5 and TRBJ1-5, with D possibly matching TRBD1 (6 bases). CDR1 and CDR2 (germline): MNHEY, SVGAGI. Trimming shortened V by 6 bases and J by 0 bases, and 12 bases separated the two germline ends. This CDR3 contains 15 residues. Written as DNA, the CDR3 is TGTGCCAGCAGGAACAGGGTTGATAGCAATCAGCCCCAGCATTTT. Protein product: CASRNRVDSNQPQHF.

The CDR3, as DNA: TGTGCCAGCAGTCTTATCAGGGACAGGGGAGAGGCTGGCTACACCTTC. This codes for CASSLIRDRGEAGYTF. The rearrangement links TRBV27 to TRBJ1-2, with 10 bases matching TRBD1. Germline V gene sequence: CDR1 MNHEY, CDR2 SMNVEV (reference sequence). This CDR3 has 16 residues. The trim removed 5 bases at V and 7 bases at J, leaving 13 bases unmatched.

The chain is built from TRBV28 and TRBJ2-1; 10 nucleotides match TRBD2. The CDR3 runs 15 residues. CDR1 is MDHEN and CDR2 is SYDVKM in the germline V gene. As DNA, the CDR3 is TGTGCAACTTGGGTGCTAGCGGGAGCATTTAATGAGCAGTTCTTC. This translates into CATWVLAGAFNEQFF.

This chain uses TRBV2 with TRBJ2-7; D is ambiguous. In germline, CDR1 is SNHLY, CDR2 FYNNEI. The CDR3 is made up of 14 amino acids. Trimming removed 6 bases at V and 6 bases at J, with 18 bases between. CDR3 residues: CASRSDHPGGEQYF. Written as DNA, the CDR3 is TGTGCCAGCAGAAGCGATCACCCCGGCGGCGAGCAGTACTTC.

The V and J genes are TRBV27 and TRBJ2-2; 10 bases align to TRBD1. V lost 4 bases, J lost 4 bases, and 3 bases stayed unmatched. Germline V gene lookup returns CDR1 MNHEY and CDR2 SMNVEV (reference sequence). The CDR3 sequence is 15 residues long. The CDR3 region has the DNA TGTGCCAGCAGTTCGACAGGGGGCGGCACCGGGGAGCTGTTTTTT. Its translation is CASSSTGGGTGELFF.

The chain carries TRBV2 and TRBJ1-1; tentatively, D is TRBD1 (5 bases). This CDR3 region has 15 residues. The germline V gene encodes CDR1 SNHLY and CDR2 FYNNEI. Between the trimmed V and J ends, which lost 9 bases and 0 bases, there was a span of 17 bases. The CDR3 spells CARTQGLGLNTEAFF. Here the CDR3 DNA reads TGTGCCAGGACCCAGGGACTCGGCCTGAACACTGAAGCTTTCTTT.

CDR3 bases: TGTGCCAGCAGTGACAGGGTTAACACTGAAGCTTTCTTT. Translation: CASSDRVNTEAFF. This chain joins TRBV9 and TRBJ1-1; 7 bases are a match to TRBD1. The CDR3 length is 13 residues. Germline V lookup: CDR1 SGDLS, CDR2 YYNGEE. V shed 5 bases and J 2 bases; nucleotides not matched to a gene: 3.